The 26 T cell receptor beta chains given below trace back to one sample, sequenced in a study of cytomegalovirus exposure and HLA in healthy donors. PCR employed 60 Vbeta and 13 Jbeta primers. The table came from immunoSEQ multiplex PCR; TCRdb's copy has only in-frame clones and leaves some out. The sample includes 120,000 or so clones, around 70% of them seen just once. The sequenced sample consisted of PBMCs. These receptors were collected from a middle-aged woman in good health and CMV-seropositive.

The chain's CDR3 is CASSLAGGQFEAFF. Here the CDR3 DNA reads TGTGCCAGCAGCTTAGCCGGCGGGCAGTTTGAAGCTTTCTTT. The chain couples TRBV7-2 to TRBJ1-1; D ambiguous. Germline-derived CDR1 and CDR2 are SGHTA and FQGNSA. This CDR3 region has 14 residues. With 0 bases removed from V and 7 bases from J, the gap between germline ends came to 12 bases.

The chain employs TRBV5-1 and TRBJ1-4; 9 positions match TRBD1. Germline loops: CDR1 SGHRS, CDR2 YFSETQ. With 4 bases clipped from V and 8 bases from J, the junction kept 6 bases outside the gene matches. This CDR3 is 14 amino acids long. The CDR3 here is CASSTGQGDEKLFF. CDR3 sequence (DNA): TGCGCCAGCAGCACGGGACAGGGTGACGAAAAACTGTTTTTT. Based on the CDR3 plus reference TRBV5-1 and TRBJ1-4, the full variable domain is KAGVTQTPRYLIKTRGQQVTLSCSPISGHRSVSWYQQTPGQGLQFLFEYFSETQRNKGNFPGRFSGRQFSNSRSEMNVSTLELGDSALYLCASSTGQGDEKLFFGSGTQLSVL.

This chain connects TRBV14 to TRBJ2-7; maybe TRBD1 (6 bases). Looked up from germline, CDR1 is SGHDN and CDR2 is FVKESK. V lost 4 bases to trimming and J lost 9 bases, with 22 bases between them. The CDR3 has 15 residues. DNA for the CDR3: TGTGCCAGCAGCCGACGAGGGGCGGACAGTGGAGTGCAGTACTTC. It encodes CASSRRGADSGVQYF.

This clone was seen more than once but under ten times. J is TRBJ1-6 and V is TRBV7-6, with D possibly matching TRBD1 (6 bases). CDR3 length: 14 amino acids. V was cut by 5 bases and J by 14 bases, with 19 bases left in between. From germline, CDR1 is SGHVS and CDR2 FNYEAQ. CDR3 bases: TGTGCCAGCAGCCCTCAACTGGGACCAGGGGCCCTCCACTTT. Translating it yields CASSPQLGPGALHF.

J is TRBJ2-5 and V is TRBV11-1; 8 positions match TRBD1. Trimming took 1 base from V and 4 from J; bases not matched to a gene: 2. The CDR3 length is 14 residues. The V gene's germline CDR1 is SGHAT and CDR2 FQDESV (reference sequence). The CDR3 loop reads CASSLGQGRETQYF. CDR3 coding DNA: TGTGCCAGCAGCTTAGGACAGGGGAGAGAGACCCAGTACTTC.

The table lists this clone with a few counts. The chain combines TRBV5-1 with TRBJ2-5, with D tentatively TRBD1 (5 bases). This CDR3 has 13 amino acids. Trimming cost V 0 bases and J 3 bases, with 6 bases left between them. Germline V CDR1 and CDR2: SGHRS, YFSETQ. CDR3 nucleotides: TGCGCCAGCAGCTTGGGCAGGGAAGAGACCCAGTACTTC. The encoded protein is CASSLGREETQYF.

In nucleotides, the CDR3 is TGTGCCAGCACCCCGAGAGGGAGCGGGGGGACAGAGACCCAGTACTTC. Its protein product is CASTPRGSGGTETQYF. The rearrangement uses TRBV5-4 and TRBJ2-5, with 9 nucleotides matching TRBD2. Germline assignment: CDR1 SGHNT and CDR2 YYREEE (reference sequence). The length of the CDR3 is 16 residues. Trimming at V came to 6 bases and at J to 4 bases, leaving 13 bases not matched to a gene.

The chain couples TRBV2 to TRBJ2-5; 14 bases align to TRBD2. Germline CDR1 is SNHLY and CDR2 is FYNNEI. There are 16 residues in the CDR3. V gave up 6 bases and J gave up 2 bases; unmatched junction bases: 5. The CDR3 DNA is TGTGCCAGCAGCCTAGGACTAGCGGGGGGACAAGAGACCCAGTACTTC. This gives the protein CASSLGLAGGQETQYF.

This clone was counted between two and nine times. This chain connects TRBV5-1 to TRBJ2-5; the match to TRBD1 covers 8 bases. The junction had 6 bases not matched to a gene; V was cut back by 4 bases and J by 7 bases. CDR1 and CDR2 from the germline V gene are SGHRS and YFSETQ. The CDR3 length is 13 residues. The CDR3 loop is CASSPGQGGTQYF. CDR3 nucleotide sequence: TGCGCCAGCAGCCCCGGACAGGGCGGGACCCAGTACTTC.

This clone was counted once. The chain combines TRBV7-2 with TRBJ2-3, with 8 bases that match TRBD1. Germline V lookup: CDR1 SGHTA, CDR2 FQGNSA. The CDR3 has 15 residues. Germline trimming cut 5 bases from V and 2 bases from J; bases unmatched to any gene: 6. CDR3 loop: CASSTRQGNTDTQYF. The CDR3 region has the DNA TGTGCCAGCAGCACCCGACAGGGGAACACAGATACGCAGTATTTT.

A few counts support this clone. This chain links TRBV5-4 with TRBJ1-2; D is ambiguous. V lost 5 bases to trimming and J lost 4 bases, with 12 bases between them. CDR1 and CDR2 from the germline V gene are SGHNT and YYREEE (reference sequence). The CDR3 runs 13 residues. The CDR3 nucleotides read TGTGCCAGCAGTCGGGTTGGTGGCTATGGCTACACCTTC. Translation gives CASSRVGGYGYTF.

The rearrangement joins TRBV6-5 to TRBJ2-7; 9 bases agree with TRBD1. Germline V gene lookup returns CDR1 MNHEY and CDR2 SVGAGI. The CDR3 contains 16 residues. V was clipped by 0 bases and J by 5 bases; unmatched bases: 8. The CDR3 here is CASSYSLGQGSHEQYF. The CDR3 coding sequence is TGTGCCAGCAGTTACTCTCTGGGACAGGGTAGCCACGAGCAGTACTTC.

The chain is built from TRBV2 and TRBJ2-1; 7 nucleotides line up with TRBD2. This CDR3 has 13 amino acids. Germline loops: CDR1 SNHLY, CDR2 FYNNEI. The junction had 9 bases not matched to a gene; V was cut back by 8 bases and J by 8 bases. The CDR3 here is CASSLEGRDEQFF. The DNA for the CDR3 is TGTGCCAGCTCCCTCGAGGGGAGGGATGAGCAGTTCTTC.

The count of this clone is one. The V and J genes are TRBV9 and TRBJ1-2; 7 bases match TRBD1. J was trimmed by 4 bases and V by 0 bases; bases with no gene match: 3. Looked up from germline, CDR1 is SGDLS and CDR2 is YYNGEE. This CDR3 comprises 14 residues. The CDR3 loop reads CASSVGGDSYGYTF. The CDR3 region has the DNA TGTGCCAGCAGCGTAGGAGGGGACAGCTATGGCTACACCTTC. Complete variable domain (other parts from reference TRBV9 and TRBJ1-2): DSGVTQTPKHLITATGQRVTLRCSPRSGDLSVYWYQQSLDQGLQFLIQYYNGEERAKGNILERFSAQQFPDLHSELNLSSLELGDSALYFCASSVGGDSYGYTFGSGTRLTVV.

V and J are TRBV18 and TRBJ1-2; 10 bases are shared with TRBD1. The CDR3 extends over 13 amino acids. V lost 5 bases to trimming and J lost 8 bases; unmatched junction nucleotides: 5. CDR1 and CDR2 from the germline V gene are KGHSH and LQKENI. CDR3 coding DNA: TGTGCCAGCTCATCGGACAGGGGGGGAGGCTACACCTTC. It specifies CASSSDRGGGYTF.

The J gene is TRBJ2-3, the V gene TRBV7-2; possible D gene TRBD2, 7 bases. From germline, CDR1 is SGHTA and CDR2 FQGNSA. This CDR3 spans 15 amino acids. V shed 3 bases and J shed 2 bases, with 12 bases lying between them. The CDR3 reads CASSLRGPSTDTQYF. The DNA for the CDR3 is TGTGCCAGCAGCTTGCGGGGGCCGTCCACAGATACGCAGTATTTT.

There are a few counts of this clone. The rearrangement joins TRBV6-7 to TRBJ2-3; D unresolved. TRBV6-7 is an ORF, with its function uncertain. The CDR3 is made up of 16 amino acids. V shed 0 bases and J shed 0 bases, with 10 bases lying between them. The CDR3 DNA reads TGTGCCAGCAGTTACTCGCCAGAGAGGAGCACAGATACGCAGTATTTT. It specifies CASSYSPERSTDTQYF.

The gene calls are TRBV7-9 and TRBJ1-6; no reliable D call. Trimming shortened V by 4 bases and J by 8 bases, and 18 bases separated the two germline ends. This CDR3 region has 16 residues. Germline V gene data show CDR1 as SEHNR and CDR2 as FQNEAQ (reference sequence). The CDR3 loop is CASSYGSSRSYSPLHF. Here the CDR3 DNA reads TGTGCCAGCAGCTATGGGTCCTCCCGGAGTTATTCACCCCTCCACTTT.

This clone is a singleton in its sample. This sequence joins TRBV7-6 and TRBJ2-5; TRBD1 agrees at 10 bases. CDR3 length: 15 residues. Per germline, CDR1 SGHVS and CDR2 FNYEAQ. The V gene end was trimmed by 5 bases and the J gene end by 5 bases; junction bases not matched to a gene: 8. CDR3 loop: CASSLFGTGEETQYF. CDR3 sequence (DNA): TGTGCCAGCAGCCTATTTGGGACAGGGGAGGAGACCCAGTACTTC.

This chain connects TRBV10-3 to TRBJ1-2; TRBD1 matches 9 bases. Germline V CDR1 and CDR2: ENHRY, SYGVKD. This CDR3 has 17 residues. Trimming removed 5 bases from V and 4 bases from J; junction bases left unmatched: 14. The CDR3 DNA follows: TGTGCCATCAGTACGGGCGGTAGAGGACAGGGGTCCTATGGCTACACCTTC. This codes for CAISTGGRGQGSYGYTF.

The chain joins TRBV7-8 to TRBJ1-4; 8 bases agree with TRBD1. In germline, CDR1 is SGHVS, CDR2 FQNEAQ. This CDR3 comprises 15 residues. The trim removed 5 bases at V and 7 bases at J, leaving 9 bases unmatched. CDR3 amino acids: CASSPRTGNGEKLFF. As DNA, the CDR3 is TGTGCCAGCAGCCCCCGGACAGGGAATGGTGAAAAACTGTTTTTT. Together with reference TRBV7-8 and TRBJ1-4, the CDR3 gives the full variable domain: GAGVSQSPRYKVAKRGQDVALRCDPISGHVSLFWYQQALGQGPEFLTYFQNEAQLDKSGLPSDRFFAERPEGSVSTLKIQRTQQEDSAVYLCASSPRTGNGEKLFFGSGTQLSVL.

V is TRBV4-2 and J is TRBJ2-7; 13 nucleotides agree with TRBD2. This CDR3 comprises 15 residues. After removal of 1 base from V and 5 bases from J, the junction contained 2 bases not matched to a gene. The germline V gene has CDR1 LGHNA and CDR2 YNFKEQ. CDR3 residues: CASSQAGTSGNEQYF. Here the CDR3 DNA reads TGTGCCAGCAGCCAAGCCGGGACTAGCGGGAACGAGCAGTACTTC.

This chain links TRBV2 with TRBJ2-1, with D perhaps TRBD1 (6 bases). This CDR3 contains 12 residues. The V and J ends lost 5 bases and 8 bases respectively, with 10 bases between them. Germline V gene lookup returns CDR1 SNHLY and CDR2 FYNNEI. CDR3 in DNA: TGTGCCAGCAGTCAACAGGGCTATGAGCAGTTCTTC. Residues: CASSQQGYEQFF. The full variable domain, its missing parts supplied by reference TRBV2 and TRBJ2-1, is EPEVTQTPSHQVTQMGQEVILRCVPISNHLYFYWYRQILGQKVEFLVSFYNNEISEKSEIFDDQFSVERPDGSNFTLKIRSTKLEDSAMYFCASSQQGYEQFFGPGTRLTVL.

Concerning this clone itself: A junction end diverges from the germline sequence, so it may reflect a read error. The V gene is TRBV11-2, the J gene TRBJ2-7; no definite D call. The CDR3 extends over 11 amino acids. In germline, CDR1 is SGHAT, CDR2 FQNNGV. CDR3 nucleotides: TGTGCCAGCAGCTTAGGGCAGCGTCACCACTTC. Translating it yields CASSLGQRHHF.

The chain carries TRBV5-1 and TRBJ1-3, with TRBD1 matching 7 bases. The V gene's germline CDR1 is SGHRS and CDR2 YFSETQ. The CDR3 loop spans 15 amino acids. Trimming cost V 0 bases and J 2 bases; bases outside gene matches: 2. CDR3: CASSLEGGTGNTIYF. The CDR3 DNA is TGCGCCAGCAGCTTGGAAGGGGGCACTGGAAACACCATATATTTT. The full variable domain, rest sourced from reference TRBV5-1 and TRBJ1-3, is KAGVTQTPRYLIKTRGQQVTLSCSPISGHRSVSWYQQTPGQGLQFLFEYFSETQRNKGNFPGRFSGRQFSNSRSEMNVSTLELGDSALYLCASSLEGGTGNTIYFGEGSWLTVV.

The rearrangement links TRBV2 to TRBJ2-7; 7 bases are shared with TRBD2. V was clipped by 0 bases and J by 3 bases; unmatched bases: 8. Germline V CDR1 and CDR2: SNHLY, FYNNEI. The CDR3 has 16 residues. The CDR3 sequence: CASSEALEGGGYEQYF. Written as DNA, the CDR3 is TGTGCCAGCAGTGAAGCGCTCGAGGGCGGGGGCTACGAGCAGTACTTC.